The next 6 T cell receptor beta chains were all read from a single sample in a study of blood T cell repertoires in COVID-19. Produced via immunoSEQ multiplex PCR; TCRdb's table is partial and in-frame only. The sample has about 99,000 clones, more than 65% seen once. The sample was peripheral blood. The receptors were sampled from a woman of 80 years or more with active or convalescent COVID-19.

The rearrangement joins TRBV7-8 to TRBJ2-5, with TRBD2 matching 11 bases. After removal of 3 bases from V and 5 bases from J, the junction contained 8 bases not matched to a gene. Germline CDR1 SGHVS, CDR2 FQNEAQ. The CDR3 consists of 16 residues. CDR3 amino acids: CASSFRLAGGRETQYF. The CDR3 DNA follows: TGTGCCAGCAGCTTCCGATTAGCGGGAGGGCGGGAGACCCAGTACTTC.

This clone was counted a single time. The chain combines TRBV7-2 with TRBJ2-7; 8 bases fit TRBD1. With V trimmed by 4 bases and J by 2 bases, 7 bases remained unmatched. Looked up from germline, CDR1 is SGHTA and CDR2 is FQGNSA. The CDR3 loop spans 15 amino acids. Here the CDR3 DNA reads TGTGCCAGCAGCTGGGGGTGGACAGGGCCCTACGAGCAGTACTTC. Protein product: CASSWGWTGPYEQYF.

This chain joins TRBV7-9 and TRBJ2-7, with no clear D. CDR1 and CDR2 from the germline V gene are SEHNR and FQNEAQ (reference sequence). The CDR3 spans 15 residues. The V end lost 5 bases, the J end lost 3 bases, and 17 bases lay between the germline ends. The CDR3 DNA reads as TGTGCCAGCAGCCCCCCTAGAAGCCATAACTACGAGCAGTACTTC. It is translated as CASSPPRSHNYEQYF.

The chain carries TRBV29-1 and TRBJ1-1, with 7 bases lining up with TRBD1. The germline CDR1 and CDR2 sequences are SQVTM and ANQGSEA. The CDR3 length is 13 residues. The V gene end was trimmed by 7 bases and the J gene end by 0 bases; junction bases not matched to a gene: 5. The CDR3 sequence: CSGNRGMNTEAFF. CDR3 nucleotide sequence: TGCAGCGGGAACAGGGGAATGAACACTGAAGCTTTCTTT.

This clone came up once. The CDR3 protein is CASSLEAQGNTGELFF. The CDR3 DNA reads as TGCGCCAGCAGCTTGGAAGCTCAGGGGAACACCGGGGAGCTGTTTTTT. This rearrangement joins TRBV5-1 to TRBJ2-2; tentative D call: TRBD1 (5 bases). The V end lost 0 bases, the J end lost 1 base, and 10 bases lay between the germline ends. This CDR3 has 16 amino acids. Germline lookup yields CDR1 SGHRS and CDR2 YFSETQ.

Relative to its sample, this clone is medium-sized. The V call is TRBV7-2, the J call TRBJ1-5; 7 positions agree with TRBD1. After removal of 4 bases from V and 3 bases from J, the junction contained 9 bases not matched to a gene. Germline loops: CDR1 SGHTA, CDR2 FQGNSA. This CDR3 contains 16 residues. CDR3 in amino acids: CASSSTVGQANQPQHF. CDR3 coding DNA: TGTGCCAGCAGCTCGACTGTCGGACAGGCCAATCAGCCCCAGCATTTT.